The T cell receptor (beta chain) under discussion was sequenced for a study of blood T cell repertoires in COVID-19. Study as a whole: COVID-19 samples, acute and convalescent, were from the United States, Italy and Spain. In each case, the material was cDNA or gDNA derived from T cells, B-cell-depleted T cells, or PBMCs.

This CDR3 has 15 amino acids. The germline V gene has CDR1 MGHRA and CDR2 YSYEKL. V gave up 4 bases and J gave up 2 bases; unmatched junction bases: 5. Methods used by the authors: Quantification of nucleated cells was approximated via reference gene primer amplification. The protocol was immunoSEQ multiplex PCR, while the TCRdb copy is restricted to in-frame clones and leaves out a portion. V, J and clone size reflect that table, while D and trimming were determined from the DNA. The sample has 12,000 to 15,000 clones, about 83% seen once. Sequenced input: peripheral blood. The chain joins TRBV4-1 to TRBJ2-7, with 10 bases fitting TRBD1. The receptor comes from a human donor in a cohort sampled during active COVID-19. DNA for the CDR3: TGCGCCAGCAGCCCACGGACAGGGGGTACCTACGAGCAGTACTTC. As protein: CASSPRTGGTYEQYF.